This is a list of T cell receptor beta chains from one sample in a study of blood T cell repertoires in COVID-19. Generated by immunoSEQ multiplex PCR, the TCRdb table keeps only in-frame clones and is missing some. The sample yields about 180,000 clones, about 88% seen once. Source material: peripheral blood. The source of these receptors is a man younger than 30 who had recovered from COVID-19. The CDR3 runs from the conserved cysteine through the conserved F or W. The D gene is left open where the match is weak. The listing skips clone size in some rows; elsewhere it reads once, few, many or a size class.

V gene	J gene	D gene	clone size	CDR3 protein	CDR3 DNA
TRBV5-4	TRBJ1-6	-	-	CASSMRAGNNSPLHF	TGTGCCAGCAGCATGCGGGCAGGCAATAATTCACCCCTCCACTTT
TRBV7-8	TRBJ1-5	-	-	CASSLEDSFNQPQHF	TGTGCCAGCAGCTTAGAAGACAGTTTCAATCAGCCCCAGCATTTT
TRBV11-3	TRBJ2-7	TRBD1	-	CASSKQGADYEQYF	TGTGCCAGCAGTAAACAGGGGGCGGACTACGAGCAGTACTTC
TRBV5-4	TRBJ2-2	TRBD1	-	CASSPTGGQNTGELFF	TGTGCCAGCAGTCCGACAGGGGGACAGAACACCGGGGAGCTGTTTTTT
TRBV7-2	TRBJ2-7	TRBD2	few	CASSGSGSYEQYF	TGTGCCAGCAGCGGCAGCGGGAGTTACGAGCAGTACTTC
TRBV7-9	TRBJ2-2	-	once	CASSPGSWLDTGELFF	TGTGCCAGCAGCCCGGGGAGCTGGCTTGACACCGGGGAGCTGTTTTTT
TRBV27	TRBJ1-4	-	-	CASSPAQGEEKLFF	TGTGCCAGCAGTCCGGCTCAGGGCGAGGAAAAACTGTTTTTT
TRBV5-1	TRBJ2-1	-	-	CASSLGRDNSYNEQFF	TGCGCCAGCAGCTTGGGCAGGGACAACTCCTACAATGAGCAGTTCTTC
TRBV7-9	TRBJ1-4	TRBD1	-	CASSFFGTGSEKLFF	TGTGCCAGCAGCTTCTTCGGGACAGGGAGTGAAAAACTGTTTTTT
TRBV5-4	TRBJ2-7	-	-	CASSLDLTYEQYF	TGTGCCAGCAGCTTGGATCTAACCTACGAGCAGTACTTC
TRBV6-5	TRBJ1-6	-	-	CASSYDWDSNSPLHF	TGTGCCAGCAGTTACGATTGGGACTCTAATTCACCCCTCCACTTT
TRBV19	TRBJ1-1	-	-	CASSIEGTRPRAEAFF	TGTGCCAGTAGTATCGAGGGGACAAGACCTAGGGCTGAAGCTTTCTTT
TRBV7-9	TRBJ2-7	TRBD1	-	CASSGQGRRADEQYF	TGTGCCAGCAGCGGACAGGGAAGGAGAGCGGACGAGCAGTACTTC
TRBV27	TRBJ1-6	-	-	CASSWTPDNSPLHF	TGTGCCAGCAGTTGGACACCGGATAATTCACCCCTCCACTTT
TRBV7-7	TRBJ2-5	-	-	CASSLGLNPQETQYF	TGTGCTAGCAGCCTGGGACTGAACCCCCAAGAGACCCAGTACTTC
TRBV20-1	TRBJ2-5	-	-	CSAIRETQYF	TGCAGTGCTATTCGGGAGACCCAGTACTTC
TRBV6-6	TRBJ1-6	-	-	CASSRTEVYNSPLHF	TGTGCCAGCAGTAGGACAGAAGTTTATAATTCACCCCTCCACTTT
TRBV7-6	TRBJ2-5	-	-	CASSLGGSQETQYF	TGTGCCAGCAGCTTAGGGGGCAGCCAAGAGACCCAGTACTTC
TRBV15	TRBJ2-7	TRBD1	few	CATSLGTGRFVDEQYF	TGTGCCACCAGCTTGGGGACAGGACGTTTCGTGGACGAGCAGTACTTC
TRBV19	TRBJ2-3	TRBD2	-	CASSRVSGSTDTQYF	TGTGCCAGTAGTCGGGTTAGCGGGAGCACAGATACGCAGTATTTT
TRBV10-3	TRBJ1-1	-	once	CAITDLNTEAFF	TGTGCCATCACGGACTTGAACACTGAAGCTTTCTTT
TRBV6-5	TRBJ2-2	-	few	CASSYSNQGVTGELFF	TGTGCCAGCAGTTACTCTAATCAGGGTGTCACCGGGGAGCTGTTTTTT
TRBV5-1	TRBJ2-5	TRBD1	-	CASSWDRGQETQYF	TGCGCCAGCAGCTGGGACAGGGGGCAAGAGACCCAGTACTTC
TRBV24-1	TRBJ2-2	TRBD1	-	CATSDLLGQGETGELFF	TGTGCCACCAGTGATTTATTAGGGCAGGGGGAAACCGGGGAGCTGTTTTTT
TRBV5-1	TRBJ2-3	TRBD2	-	CASSPGGSGSYTDTQYF	TGCGCCAGCAGCCCCGGGGGCAGCGGGAGTTACACAGATACGCAGTATTTT
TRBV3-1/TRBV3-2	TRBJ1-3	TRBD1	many	CASPGTGRNTIYF	TGTGCCAGCCCCGGGACAGGGAGAAACACCATATATTTT
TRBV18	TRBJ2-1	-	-	CASSPPHRVFGNEQFF	TGTGCCAGCTCACCACCTCACAGGGTGTTCGGCAATGAGCAGTTCTTC
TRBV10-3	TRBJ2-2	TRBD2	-	CAISTARLAGRELFF	TGTGCCATCAGTACAGCTAGACTAGCGGGGCGGGAGCTGTTTTTT
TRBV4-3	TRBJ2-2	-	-	CASSQDYSPGDTGELFF	TGCGCCAGCAGCCAAGATTACTCCCCAGGGGATACCGGGGAGCTGTTTTTT
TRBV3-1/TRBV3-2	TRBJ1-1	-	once	CASSQVAGDTEAFF	TGTGCCAGCAGCCAAGTCGCCGGGGACACTGAAGCTTTCTTT
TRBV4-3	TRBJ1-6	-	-	CASSQGGGIGSPLHF	TGCGCCAGCAGCCAAGGGGGAGGGATTGGTTCACCCCTCCACTTT
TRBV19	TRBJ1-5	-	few	CASRIQGPESNQPQHF	TGTGCCAGTAGGATCCAGGGTCCGGAGAGCAATCAGCCCCAGCATTTT
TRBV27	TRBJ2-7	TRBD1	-	CASSLNGQGFYEQYF	TGTGCCAGCAGTTTAAACGGACAGGGGTTCTACGAGCAGTACTTC
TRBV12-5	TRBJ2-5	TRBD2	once	CASGFEVAGAQETQYF	TGTGCTAGTGGTTTTGAAGTAGCGGGAGCCCAAGAGACCCAGTACTTC
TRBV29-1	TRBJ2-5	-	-	CSVDRGRTQYF	TGCAGCGTTGACAGGGGACGGACCCAGTACTTC
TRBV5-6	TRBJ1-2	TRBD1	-	CASRPLGDSYGYTF	TGTGCCAGCAGGCCTCTGGGGGACAGCTATGGCTACACCTTC
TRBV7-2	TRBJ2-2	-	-	CASSLGLPVTGELFF	TGTGCCAGCTCTCTGGGCCTCCCAGTTACCGGGGAGCTGTTTTTT
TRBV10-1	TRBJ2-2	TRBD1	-	CASFVHFGTGLPTGELFF	TGCGCCAGCTTTGTTCATTTTGGGACAGGGCTTCCCACCGGGGAGCTGTTTTTT
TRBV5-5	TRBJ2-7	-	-	CASSLDPGAYEQYF	TGTGCCAGCAGCTTGGATCCAGGGGCCTACGAGCAGTACTTC
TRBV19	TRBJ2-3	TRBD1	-	CASSIPRTGTTDTQYF	TGTGCCAGTAGTATACCCAGGACAGGGACCACAGATACGCAGTATTTT
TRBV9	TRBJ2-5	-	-	CASSERVIETQYF	TGTGCCAGCAGCGAACGGGTCATAGAGACCCAGTACTTC
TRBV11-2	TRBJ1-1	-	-	CASSPTRGMNTEAFF	TGTGCCAGCAGCCCCACCCGGGGAATGAACACTGAAGCTTTCTTT
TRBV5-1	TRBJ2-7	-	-	CASSFASDYEQYF	TGCGCCAGCAGCTTCGCTAGTGACTACGAGCAGTACTTC
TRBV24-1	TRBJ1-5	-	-	CATSDSAGPQPQHF	TGTGCCACCAGTGATTCGGCGGGACCCCAGCCCCAGCATTTT
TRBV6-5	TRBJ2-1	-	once	CACSFLSYNEQFF	TGTGCCTGTAGCTTCCTCTCCTACAATGAGCAGTTCTTC
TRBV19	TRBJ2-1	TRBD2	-	CASSIGTNSYNEQFF	TGTGCCAGTAGTATCGGGACTAACTCCTACAATGAGCAGTTCTTC
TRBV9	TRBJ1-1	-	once	CASSPGRGETDEAFF	TGTGCCAGCAGCCCCGGTCGGGGGGAGACGGATGAAGCTTTCTTT
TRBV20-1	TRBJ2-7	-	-	CSASLPGVARYEQYF	TGCAGTGCTAGTCTGCCGGGGGTTGCGAGGTACGAGCAGTACTTC
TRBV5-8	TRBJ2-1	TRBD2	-	CASKGLAGGNEQFF	TGTGCCAGCAAAGGACTAGCGGGAGGTAATGAGCAGTTCTTC
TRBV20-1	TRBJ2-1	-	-	CSARSNEQFF	TGCAGTGCTAGGTCGAATGAGCAGTTCTTC
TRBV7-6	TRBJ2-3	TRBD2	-	CASKMTSAESTDTQYF	TGTGCCAGCAAGATGACTAGCGCCGAATCCACAGATACGCAGTATTTT
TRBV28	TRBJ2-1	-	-	CASSSPTGSSYNEQFF	TGTGCCAGCAGTTCCCCCACCGGGAGCTCCTACAATGAGCAGTTCTTC
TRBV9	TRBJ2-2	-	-	CASSVVMNTGELFF	TGTGCCAGCAGCGTAGTAATGAACACCGGGGAGCTGTTTTTT